The 20 T cell receptor beta chains below were found in one sample sequenced in a study of beta chain features in type 1 diabetes. Study results and limitations: Across all four CD4+ subsets, people with type 1 diabetes showed modestly shorter TCRB CDR3s.

The isolated RNA, all of it, was reverse transcribed, so expressed TCRB transcripts were what got sequenced. The protocol was immunoSEQ multiplex PCR, while the TCRdb copy is restricted to in-frame clones and leaves out a portion. The sample carries 95,000 to 150,000 clones, about 15% recorded once. The antigens for these receptors are not known. The source material was central memory CD4+ T cells from blood. The source of these receptors is a man aged 25-45 years with type 1 diabetes.

This clone was detected only a few times. The rearrangement links TRBV15 to TRBJ2-3; D uncertain. In germline, CDR1 is LNHNV, CDR2 YYDKDF (reference sequence). V was cut by 1 base and J by 4 bases, with 12 bases left in between. There are 15 residues in the CDR3. The CDR3 region is CATSRVSDLADTQYF. The CDR3 DNA reads as TGTGCCACCAGCAGAGTGAGCGACTTGGCAGATACGCAGTATTTT.

The sample holds a few counts of this clone. A far larger clone is one base from this, pointing to a likely read error. The chain combines TRBV19 with TRBJ2-7, with D tentatively TRBD1 (8 bases). Looked up from germline, CDR1 is LNHDA and CDR2 is SQIVND (reference sequence). CDR3 length equals 15 residues. The CDR3 nucleotides read TGTGCCCGTAGTATGAGCGGGACAGGAGCCTACGAGCAGTACTTC. Translated, it gives CARSMSGTGAYEQYF. The whole variable domain, filled in from reference TRBV19 and TRBJ2-7, reads DGGITQSPKYLFRKEGQNVTLSCEQNLNHDAMYWYRQDPGQGLRLIYYSQIVNDFQKGDIAEGYSVSREKKESFPLTVTSAQKNPTAFYLCARSMSGTGAYEQYFGPGTRLTVT.

J is TRBJ2-7 and V is TRBV10-2; D perhaps matches TRBD2 (6 bases). The length of the CDR3 is 14 residues. CDR1 is WSHSY, CDR2 SAAADI, per germline. Trimming took 4 bases from V and 0 from J, leaving 10 bases between them. This chain's CDR3 is CASSASGVSYEQYF. Here the CDR3 DNA reads TGCGCCAGCAGTGCCTCGGGAGTCTCCTACGAGCAGTACTTC.

V is TRBV7-9 and J is TRBJ1-3; no firm D call. The CDR3 is 12 amino acids. V dropped 5 bases and J dropped 0 bases, with 2 bases sitting between them. CDR1 is SEHNR, CDR2 FQNEAQ, per germline (reference sequence). CDR3 amino acids: CASSNSGNTIYF. The CDR3 region has the DNA TGTGCCAGCAGCAACTCTGGAAACACCATATATTTT. The full variable domain, with the rest looked up from reference TRBV7-9 and TRBJ1-3, is DTGVSQNPRHKITKRGQNVTFRCDPISEHNRLYWYRQTLGQGPEFLTYFQNEAQLEKSRLLSDRFSAERPKGSFSTLEIQRTEQGDSAMYLCASSNSGNTIYFGEGSWLTVV.

This clone was found a few times. This chain connects TRBV7-2 to TRBJ2-2, with D unclear. The germline gives CDR1 SGHTA, CDR2 FQGNSA. The V gene lost 5 bases and the J gene lost 2 bases, with 12 bases spanning the gap. The CDR3 has 15 amino acids. CDR3 coding DNA: TGTGCCAGCAGCCCCCGCTGGCGAAACACCGGGGAGCTGTTTTTT. Encoded protein: CASSPRWRNTGELFF.

The gene calls are TRBV4-1 and TRBJ1-6, with no clear D. V lost 1 base, J lost 0 bases, and 10 bases lay in between. The CDR3 extends over 17 amino acids. CDR1 is MGHRA and CDR2 is YSYEKL in the germline V gene. CDR3 residues: CASSQGPPRSYNSPLHF. The CDR3 DNA reads as TGCGCCAGCAGCCAAGGGCCACCGCGCTCCTATAATTCACCCCTCCACTTT.

The chain links TRBV19 to TRBJ1-6; 11 bases line up with TRBD1. The CDR3 spans 14 residues. V shed 5 bases and J 9 bases; nucleotides not matched to a gene: 3. CDR1 and CDR2 from the germline V gene are LNHDA and SQIVND (reference sequence). The CDR3 is CASSGTGGSSPLHF. The CDR3 DNA follows: TGTGCCAGTAGTGGGACAGGGGGATCTTCACCCCTCCACTTT.

The rearrangement uses TRBV4-3 and TRBJ2-4; 8 bases map to TRBD2. Germline CDR1 LGHNA, CDR2 YSLEER. The trim removed 2 bases at V and 1 base at J, leaving 7 bases unmatched. CDR3 length: 17 amino acids. CDR3 sequence: CASSQSPGGGAKNIQYF. Here the CDR3 DNA reads TGCGCCAGCAGCCAAAGCCCTGGCGGGGGGGCCAAAAACATTCAGTACTTC.

The chain combines TRBV29-1 with TRBJ2-7; TRBD1 or TRBD2 may be the D gene (5 bases each). V was clipped by 6 bases and J by 6 bases, with 21 bases between them. Germline CDR1 SQVTM, CDR2 ANQGSEA. The CDR3 runs 14 residues. As DNA, the CDR3 is TGCAGCGTCGGACCCGGGACGGAATTTCGCGAGCAGTACTTC. Its protein product is CSVGPGTEFREQYF.

This clone was counted only a few times. The J gene is TRBJ2-3, the V gene TRBV29-1, with 12 bases lining up with TRBD2. J was trimmed by 5 bases and V by 4 bases; bases with no gene match: 7. The germline gives CDR1 SQVTM, CDR2 ANQGSEA. The CDR3 runs to 15 residues. CDR3 in DNA: TGCAGCGTTGGCACTAGCGGGGGGACCGGAGATACGCAGTATTTT. It translates to CSVGTSGGTGDTQYF.

V usage is TRBV28 and J usage is TRBJ1-2; 7 bases align to TRBD1. This CDR3 is built from 15 residues. With V trimmed by 8 bases and J by 2 bases, 11 bases remained unmatched. Germline V gene sequence: CDR1 MDHEN, CDR2 SYDVKM. The CDR3 bases are TGTGCCAGCTTATTGACAGGGAAAGGGAACTATGGCTACACCTTC. The encoded protein is CASLLTGKGNYGYTF.

This clone has just a few counts. The V gene is TRBV29-1, the J gene TRBJ1-2, with D perhaps TRBD1 (5 bases). The CDR3 consists of 13 residues. V was pared by 4 bases and J by 3 bases, with 12 bases between. Germline CDR1 and CDR2: SQVTM and ANQGSEA. CDR3 DNA: TGCAGCGTTGTAGAGGGGTTAGACTATGGCTACACCTTC. Encoded protein: CSVVEGLDYGYTF.

This CDR3 is CASSVRTGELFF. Here the CDR3 DNA reads TGCGCCAGCAGCGTAAGGACCGGGGAGCTGTTTTTT. This chain links TRBV5-1 with TRBJ2-2; D uncertain. The germline V gene encodes CDR1 SGHRS and CDR2 YFSETQ. Trimming removed 4 bases from V and 5 bases from J, with 6 bases in between. CDR3 length equals 12 residues.

This clone was counted at least ten times. This rearrangement joins TRBV2 to TRBJ2-3, with TRBD1 matching over 9 bases. The germline V gene has CDR1 SNHLY and CDR2 FYNNEI. This CDR3 contains 14 residues. The junction had 7 bases not matched to a gene; V was cut back by 7 bases and J by 5 bases. Here the CDR3 DNA reads TGTGCCAGCAAGGCGGGACAGGGTCAAGATACGCAGTATTTT. Protein: CASKAGQGQDTQYF.

The chain links TRBV28 to TRBJ1-3; no clear D. From germline, CDR1 is MDHEN and CDR2 SYDVKM. The V end lost 4 bases, the J end lost 2 bases, and 9 bases lay between the germline ends. The length of the CDR3 is 14 residues. The CDR3 coding sequence is TGTGCCAGCAGTTGGGGTTCGGCTGGAAACACCATATATTTT. It specifies CASSWGSAGNTIYF.

The genes are TRBV9 and TRBJ2-4, with D possibly matching TRBD1 (6 bases). V shed 4 bases and J shed 1 base, with 15 bases lying between them. Germline V CDR1 and CDR2: SGDLS, YYNGEE. The CDR3 length is 16 residues. The CDR3 DNA reads TGTGCCAGCAGCCCAGGGACATCCGAGGCCAAAAACATTCAGTACTTC. Translation gives CASSPGTSEAKNIQYF.

This clone was observed many times. The V call is TRBV20-1, the J call TRBJ1-2; D call uncertain. The CDR3 contains 11 residues. Trimming stripped 4 bases from V and 6 bases from J, with 9 bases between. Looked up from germline, CDR1 is DFQATT and CDR2 is SNEGSKA (reference sequence). In DNA form, the CDR3 reads TGCAGTGCTATTGCTTCTAATGGCTACACCTTC. Translated, it gives CSAIASNGYTF.

This clone has only a few counts. J is TRBJ1-2 and V is TRBV28, with D possibly matching TRBD1 (6 bases). Germline assignment: CDR1 MDHEN and CDR2 SYDVKM. This CDR3 has 14 residues. Trimming removed 4 bases at V and 6 bases at J, with 15 bases between. The CDR3 spells CASSSTQGIHGYTF. The CDR3 DNA reads TGTGCCAGCAGTTCTACGCAGGGGATACATGGCTACACCTTC.

This clone was observed a few times. The rearrangement joins TRBV9 to TRBJ2-6, with TRBD1 matching 9 bases. Germline V lookup: CDR1 SGDLS, CDR2 YYNGEE. CDR3 length: 19 residues. V lost 7 bases and J lost 0; bases outside the gene matches: 14. CDR3 sequence: CASSPKTGTGYSGANVLTF. The CDR3 DNA reads TGTGCCAGCTCACCCAAGACCGGGACAGGGTACTCTGGGGCCAACGTCCTGACTTTC.

This clone has a handful of counts. This chain uses TRBV5-1 with TRBJ1-1, with D hard to call. The CDR3 covers 14 residues. Germline CDR1 and CDR2: SGHRS and YFSETQ. The V gene lost 1 base and the J gene lost 1 base, with 8 bases spanning the gap. The CDR3 region is CASSLRPSNTEAFF. The CDR3 DNA is TGCGCCAGCAGCTTGAGACCGTCGAACACTGAAGCTTTCTTT. Filled out from reference TRBV5-1 and TRBJ1-1, the complete variable domain reads KAGVTQTPRYLIKTRGQQVTLSCSPISGHRSVSWYQQTPGQGLQFLFEYFSETQRNKGNFPGRFSGRQFSNSRSEMNVSTLELGDSALYLCASSLRPSNTEAFFGQGTRLTVV.